These 22 T cell receptor beta chains were sequenced from one sample in a study of blood T cell repertoires in COVID-19. Repertoires were generated with immunoSEQ multiplex PCR, while TCRdb's copy carries only in-frame clones and drops some. Of approximately 250,000 clones in the sample, around 88% were seen once. The sample was PBMCs or T cells enriched from blood (not recorded which). The origin of the receptors is a woman younger than 45 who had recovered from COVID-19.

The chain links TRBV28 to TRBJ2-7; the match to TRBD2 covers 13 bases. The CDR3 loop spans 16 amino acids. Germline loops: CDR1 MDHEN, CDR2 SYDVKM. V dropped 6 bases and J dropped 4; count of bases not matched to a gene: 9. CDR3 bases: TGTGCCAGCAGACCCACTAGCGGGAGGGAAAGGTACGAGCAGTACTTC. Translation gives CASRPTSGRERYEQYF.

This clone occurred once. This rearrangement joins TRBV5-1 to TRBJ1-1, with TRBD1 identical over 7 bases. From germline, CDR1 is SGHRS and CDR2 YFSETQ. The CDR3 totals 17 residues. Trimming cost V 0 bases and J 1 base; bases outside gene matches: 9. CDR3 nucleotide sequence: TGCGCCAGCAGCTTGGGAGCGGGTCAGGGGGAGAACACTGAAGCTTTCTTT. It encodes CASSLGAGQGENTEAFF.

The V and J genes are TRBV24-1 and TRBJ2-1; 9 positions match TRBD1. This CDR3 comprises 15 residues. The trim removed 3 bases at V and 6 bases at J, leaving 5 bases unmatched. CDR1 is KGHDR, CDR2 SFDVKD, per germline. The chain's CDR3 is CATSDPSDRGNEQFF. The CDR3 DNA sequence: TGTGCCACCAGTGATCCTTCGGACAGGGGCAATGAGCAGTTCTTC.

V is TRBV19 and J is TRBJ1-6; D not resolved. CDR3 length equals 16 residues. Germline CDR1 is LNHDA and CDR2 is SQIVND (reference sequence). V was cut by 6 bases and J by 7 bases, with 19 bases left in between. The CDR3 sequence is CASSPSPQAGNSPLHF. The CDR3 nucleotides are TGTGCCAGTAGCCCTTCGCCCCAGGCGGGGAATTCACCCCTCCACTTT. Drawing the rest from reference TRBV19 and TRBJ1-6, the complete variable domain is DGGITQSPKYLFRKEGQNVTLSCEQNLNHDAMYWYRQDPGQGLRLIYYSQIVNDFQKGDIAEGYSVSREKKESFPLTVTSAQKNPTAFYLCASSPSPQAGNSPLHFGNGTRLTVT.

This clone showed up just a few times. The sample holds other DNA sequences that translate to the same CDR3. The V call is TRBV12-3 or TRBV12-4, the J call TRBJ1-2; no clear D. CDR3 length equals 13 residues. Deletions cut 3 bases from V and 4 bases from J, with 9 bases between. The CDR3 here is CASSLRGGYGYTF. Here the CDR3 DNA reads TGTGCCAGCAGTTTGCGGGGTGGCTATGGCTACACCTTC.

The chain has TRBV19 and TRBJ1-1; tentatively, D is TRBD1 (5 bases). The CDR3 runs 13 residues. The V gene lost 7 bases and the J gene lost 1 base, with 10 bases spanning the gap. Germline V gene sequence: CDR1 LNHDA, CDR2 SQIVND (reference sequence). The CDR3 is CASTPDKNTEAFF. The DNA of the CDR3 is TGTGCCAGTACCCCGGACAAGAACACTGAAGCTTTCTTT.

The chain employs TRBV18 and TRBJ1-5; D gene ambiguous. The germline V gene has CDR1 KGHSH and CDR2 LQKENI. V gave up 5 bases and J gave up 9 bases, with 11 bases separating them. The CDR3 is 12 residues long. CDR3 amino acids: CASSAGWLPQHF. In DNA, the CDR3 is TGTGCCAGCTCAGCGGGGTGGCTGCCCCAGCATTTT.

CDR3 sequence (DNA): TGTGCCAGCAGCTTGAACAGGGGGATGGCAGATCAGCCCCAGCATTTT. Amino acids: CASSLNRGMADQPQHF. This chain links TRBV7-2 with TRBJ1-5; TRBD1 matches at 8 bases. The CDR3 runs to 16 residues. The V and J ends lost 3 bases and 5 bases, in that order; junction bases with no gene match: 9. The germline V gene has CDR1 SGHTA and CDR2 FQGNSA. The variable domain in full, with the rest retrieved from reference TRBV7-2 and TRBJ1-5, is GAGVSQSPSNKVTEKGKDVELRCDPISGHTALYWYRQSLGQGLEFLIYFQGNSAPDKSGLPSDRFSAERTGGSVSTLTIQRTQQEDSAVYLCASSLNRGMADQPQHFGDGTRLSIL.

The V and J genes are TRBV7-6 and TRBJ2-6; D call uncertain. Germline V gene sequence: CDR1 SGHVS, CDR2 FNYEAQ. V was clipped by 1 base and J by 3 bases, with 7 bases between them. The length of the CDR3 is 15 residues. Written as DNA, the CDR3 is TGTGCCAGCAGCTTAGTGGCCTTTGGGGCCAACGTCCTGACTTTC. Protein product: CASSLVAFGANVLTF.

V is TRBV6-5 and J is TRBJ2-1; no clear D gene. The CDR3 spans 12 residues. Germline-derived CDR1 and CDR2 are MNHEY and SVGAGI. Between the trimmed V and J ends, which lost 7 bases and 10 bases, there was a span of 14 bases. CDR3 sequence: CASNPFSREQFF. In nucleotides, the CDR3 is TGTGCCAGCAACCCCTTTTCTAGAGAGCAGTTCTTC.

This chain connects TRBV5-1 to TRBJ2-5; TRBD2 matches 7 bases. Per the germline V gene, CDR1 is SGHRS and CDR2 is YFSETQ. J gave up 5 bases and V 4 bases, and 8 bases lay outside the gene matches. This CDR3 has 14 residues. Here the CDR3 DNA reads TGCGCCAGCAGCCCCAGGACTAGTGTTGAGACCCAGTACTTC. Encoded protein: CASSPRTSVETQYF. The variable domain in full, with the rest retrieved from reference TRBV5-1 and TRBJ2-5, is KAGVTQTPRYLIKTRGQQVTLSCSPISGHRSVSWYQQTPGQGLQFLFEYFSETQRNKGNFPGRFSGRQFSNSRSEMNVSTLELGDSALYLCASSPRTSVETQYFGPGTRLLVL.

The chain employs TRBV12-5 and TRBJ1-1; TRBD1 agrees at 10 bases. This CDR3 is built from 15 residues. V gave up 7 bases and J gave up 3 bases; unmatched junction bases: 8. Germline V gives CDR1 LGHNT, CDR2 FRNRAP. The CDR3 sequence: CASADRGFGHTEAFF. CDR3 nucleotides: TGTGCTAGTGCGGACAGGGGGTTTGGGCACACTGAAGCTTTCTTT.

This chain connects TRBV6-5 to TRBJ1-1; D is ambiguous. The CDR3 runs to 13 residues. V dropped 6 bases and J dropped 8 bases, with 16 bases sitting between them. Germline CDR1 MNHEY, CDR2 SVGAGI. As DNA, the CDR3 is TGTGCCAGCAGCTATTCGCGGAACCGAGAAGCTTTCTTT. Translated, it gives CASSYSRNREAFF.

This chain uses TRBV29-1 with TRBJ2-7, with 13 bases aligning to TRBD2. The CDR3 has 13 residues. The V segment lost 6 bases and the J segment 7 bases; nucleotides outside the gene matches: 6. Germline values: CDR1 SQVTM, CDR2 ANQGSEA. The CDR3 here is CSVRPGLAGEQYF. The CDR3 DNA follows: TGCAGCGTCCGACCGGGACTAGCGGGGGAGCAGTACTTC.

V and J are TRBV27 and TRBJ1-6; 9 bases line up with TRBD1. Per germline, CDR1 MNHEY and CDR2 SMNVEV (reference sequence). CDR3 length: 17 residues. V gave up 6 bases and J gave up 4 bases; unmatched junction bases: 10. The CDR3 DNA reads as TGTGCCAGCAGAAGGACAGGGGCGGCTACTTATAATTCACCCCTCCACTTT. Its protein product is CASRRTGAATYNSPLHF.

V gene TRBV29-1 combines with J gene TRBJ1-1; the D gene is possibly TRBD1 (5 bases). The V gene's germline CDR1 is SQVTM and CDR2 ANQGSEA. Trimming took off 6 bases at V and 5 bases at J, with 19 bases between the two ends. The CDR3 has 14 residues. The CDR3 nucleotides read TGCAGCGTGGTCCCAACGGTCGGGGGGACTGAAGCTTTCTTT. It translates to CSVVPTVGGTEAFF.

This chain connects TRBV4-2 to TRBJ2-7, with D possibly matching TRBD1 (6 bases). Trimming cost V 2 bases and J 0 bases, with 14 bases left between them. This CDR3 region has 16 residues. In germline, CDR1 is LGHNA, CDR2 YNFKEQ. CDR3 sequence: CASSQSERGTSYEQYF. CDR3 bases: TGTGCCAGCAGCCAATCGGAAAGGGGGACCTCCTACGAGCAGTACTTC.

This clone was seen just once. V is TRBV7-2 and J is TRBJ2-7, with a tentative D call TRBD2 (5 bases). Germline CDR1 is SGHTA and CDR2 is FQGNSA. V lost 4 bases and J lost 9, with 22 bases in between. The CDR3 runs 15 residues. The CDR3 protein is CASSSRGGSFRAQYF. The CDR3 DNA sequence: TGTGCCAGCAGCTCCCGAGGAGGTTCCTTCAGAGCGCAGTACTTC. The full variable domain, in which reference TRBV7-2 and TRBJ2-7 provide the parts outside the CDR3, is GAGVSQSPSNKVTEKGKDVELRCDPISGHTALYWYRQSLGQGLEFLIYFQGNSAPDKSGLPSDRFSAERTGGSVSTLTIQRTQQEDSAVYLCASSSRGGSFRAQYFGPGTRLTVT.

The chain combines TRBV27 with TRBJ2-2, with D possibly TRBD2 on 6 matching bases. This CDR3 region has 15 residues. CDR1 and CDR2 from the germline V gene are MNHEY and SMNVEV (reference sequence). Trimming cost V 5 bases and J 7 bases, with 17 bases left between them. The CDR3 loop is CASSPLSGRNGELFF. The CDR3 DNA sequence: TGTGCCAGCAGTCCGCTAAGCGGGCGGAACGGGGAGCTGTTTTTT.

This clone was seen more than once but under ten times. The V call is TRBV7-2, the J call TRBJ2-2; a possible D gene is TRBD2 (6 bases). The CDR3 length is 17 residues. V was clipped by 4 bases and J by 0 bases, with 15 bases between them. Germline CDR1 and CDR2: SGHTA and FQGNSA. Here the CDR3 reads CASSSPAGGSNTGELFF. CDR3 bases: TGTGCCAGCAGCTCCCCGGCTGGGGGGTCGAACACCGGGGAGCTGTTTTTT. The full variable domain, rest sourced from reference TRBV7-2 and TRBJ2-2, is GAGVSQSPSNKVTEKGKDVELRCDPISGHTALYWYRQSLGQGLEFLIYFQGNSAPDKSGLPSDRFSAERTGGSVSTLTIQRTQQEDSAVYLCASSSPAGGSNTGELFFGEGSRLTVL.

The chain is built from TRBV28 and TRBJ1-1; 9 bases line up with TRBD1. Germline loops: CDR1 MDHEN, CDR2 SYDVKM. V shed 11 bases and J 0 bases; nucleotides not matched to a gene: 1. The CDR3 sequence is 12 residues long. The CDR3, as DNA: TGTGCCGGACAGGGGTTGAACACTGAAGCTTTCTTT. This encodes CAGQGLNTEAFF.

The genes are TRBV7-9 and TRBJ2-3; perhaps TRBD1 as D (6 bases). V gave up 8 bases and J gave up 4 bases, with 13 bases separating them. The germline V gene encodes CDR1 SEHNR and CDR2 FQNEAQ (reference sequence). The CDR3 sequence is 13 residues long. The CDR3 DNA reads TGTGCCAGCCAGACAGGCAGGGCAGATACGCAGTATTTT. It encodes CASQTGRADTQYF.